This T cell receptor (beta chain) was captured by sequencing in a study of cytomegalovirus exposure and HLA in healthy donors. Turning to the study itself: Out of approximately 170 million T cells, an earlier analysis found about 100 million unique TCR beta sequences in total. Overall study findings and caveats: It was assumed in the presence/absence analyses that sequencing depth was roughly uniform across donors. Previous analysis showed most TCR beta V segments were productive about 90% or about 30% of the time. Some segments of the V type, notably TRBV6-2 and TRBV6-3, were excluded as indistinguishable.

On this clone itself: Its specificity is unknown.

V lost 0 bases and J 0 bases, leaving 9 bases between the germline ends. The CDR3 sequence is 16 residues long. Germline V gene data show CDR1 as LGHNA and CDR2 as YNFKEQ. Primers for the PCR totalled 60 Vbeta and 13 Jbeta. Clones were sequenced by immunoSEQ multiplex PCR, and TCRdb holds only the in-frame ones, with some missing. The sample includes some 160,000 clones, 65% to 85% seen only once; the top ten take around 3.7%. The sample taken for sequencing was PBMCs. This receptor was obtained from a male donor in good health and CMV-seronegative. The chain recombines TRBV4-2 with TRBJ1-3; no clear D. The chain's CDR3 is CASSQDGYYSGNTIYF. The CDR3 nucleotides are TGTGCCAGCAGCCAAGATGGGTACTACTCTGGAAACACCATATATTTT.